This T cell receptor (beta chain) emerged from a study of beta chain features in type 1 diabetes. cDNA synthesis used the whole RNA isolate, giving expressed TCRB sequences. The data were produced by immunoSEQ multiplex PCR, yet TCRdb's version contains in-frame clones alone and is incomplete. The data show approximately 40,000 clones, approximately 53% seen once. There are 18 residues in the CDR3. Trimming cost V 3 bases and J 9 bases; bases outside gene matches: 12. Germline lookup yields CDR1 ENHRY and CDR2 SYGVKD. This TCR derives from a woman aged 30 to 39 in good health. Sequenced material: stem cell memory CD4+ T cells from blood. The genes are TRBV10-3 and TRBJ2-1, with 15 bases that match TRBD2. The CDR3 sequence is CAISDLARTSGRASEQFF. The CDR3, as DNA: TGTGCCATCAGTGACTTGGCTCGGACTAGCGGGAGGGCCAGTGAGCAGTTCTTC.